This T cell receptor (beta chain) was profiled in a study of blood T cell repertoires in COVID-19. Sequencing used immunoSEQ multiplex PCR; TCRdb keeps in-frame clones, though not all of them. This sample yields around 230,000 clones, of which approximately 88% are seen a single time; 25% to 35% belongs to the top ten. Germline CDR1 MDHEN, CDR2 SYDVKM. The CDR3 covers 14 residues. V lost 6 bases, J lost 1 base, and 12 bases lay in between. The receptor comes from a man aged 40-49 years with acute or convalescent COVID-19. The chain couples TRBV28 to TRBJ1-1; no clear D. Sequenced sample: peripheral blood. CDR3 residues: CASRQDTRNTEAFF. In DNA form, the CDR3 reads TGTGCCAGCAGGCAAGACACGCGGAACACTGAAGCTTTCTTT.